This is a list of T cell receptor beta chains from one sample in a study of cytomegalovirus exposure and HLA in healthy donors. Generated by immunoSEQ multiplex PCR, the TCRdb table keeps only in-frame clones and is missing some. The sample comprises some 130,000 clones, roughly 60% of which are singletons, and roughly 10% rests with the top ten. Sequencing used PBMCs. Receptor source: a man aged 35 to 55 in good health and CMV-seropositive. The CDR3 runs from the conserved cysteine through the conserved F or W. D genes are given only for firm matches. Only part of the rows carry a size: once, few, many, or a class if the clone is expanded.

J: TRBJ1-2
V: TRBV19
D: -
size: few
DNA: TGTGCCAGTAGTATAGCAACGGACAACTACTATGGCTACACCTTC
CDR3: CASSIATDNYYGYTF

J: TRBJ1-1
V: TRBV7-9
D: -
size: -
DNA: TGTGCCAGCAGAAGCTTGACTTCCACTGAAGCTTTCTTT
CDR3: CASRSLTSTEAFF

J: TRBJ1-4
V: TRBV28
D: TRBD1
size: -
DNA: TGTGCCAGCAGTTTCCCCGGGACAGGGATAGTACTGTTTTTT
CDR3: CASSFPGTGIVLFF

J: TRBJ2-3
V: TRBV29-1
D: TRBD1
size: -
DNA: TGCAGCGTTGTTAAGGGTTTGGGACAGACAACAGATACGCAGTATTTT
CDR3: CSVVKGLGQTTDTQYF

J: TRBJ2-1
V: TRBV6-6
D: TRBD2
size: few
DNA: TGTGCCAGCAGTTACTCCGTGGGACTATACAATGAGCAGTTCTTC
CDR3: CASSYSVGLYNEQFF

J: TRBJ2-7
V: TRBV6-5
D: TRBD2
size: -
DNA: TGTGCCAGCAGTTCAGGACTAGCGGGCGAGCAGTACTTC
CDR3: CASSSGLAGEQYF

J: TRBJ2-5
V: TRBV5-6
D: TRBD1
size: -
DNA: TGTGCCAGCACCCCAAGGCTGACAGGGGCCCGTGGAAGCCAAGAGACCCAGTACTTC
CDR3: CASTPRLTGARGSQETQYF

J: TRBJ2-5
V: TRBV19
D: -
size: few
DNA: TGTGCCAGTAGTCCACCGCAGTACCAAGAGACCCAGTACTTC
CDR3: CASSPPQYQETQYF

J: TRBJ2-7
V: TRBV10-3
D: TRBD2
size: -
DNA: TGTGCCATCCAGAAGGGGCTAGCGGACTACGAGCAGTACTTC
CDR3: CAIQKGLADYEQYF

J: TRBJ1-2
V: TRBV10-3
D: -
size: -
DNA: TGTGCCATCAGTGGTCAAACCCCCGGGTTGGATGGCTACACCTTC
CDR3: CAISGQTPGLDGYTF

J: TRBJ2-7
V: TRBV19
D: -
size: few
DNA: TGTGCCAGTAGTATCGGCCGACTACTGCCGGGCGAGCAGTACTTC
CDR3: CASSIGRLLPGEQYF

J: TRBJ2-5
V: TRBV5-1
D: -
size: -
DNA: TGCGCCAGCAGCTTTTTTCAGGGTGCGGAGACCCAGTACTTC
CDR3: CASSFFQGAETQYF

J: TRBJ2-1
V: TRBV7-8
D: -
size: -
DNA: TGTGCCAGCAGCTTAGAAACAGGGTGGGCTTGGAATGAGCAGTTCTTC
CDR3: CASSLETGWAWNEQFF

J: TRBJ1-2
V: TRBV6-5
D: TRBD1
size: -
DNA: TGTGCCAGCAAACAGACAGGGGGCGACTATGGCTACACCTTC
CDR3: CASKQTGGDYGYTF

J: TRBJ2-1
V: TRBV6-1
D: -
size: -
DNA: TGTGCCAGCAGCGACCCCTCCCTGTCGGTGGGGGGGCAGTTCTTC
CDR3: CASSDPSLSVGGQFF

J: TRBJ2-5
V: TRBV13
D: TRBD1
size: -
DNA: TGTGCCAGCAGCCCCCGCTCGACAGGGGGCCAAGAGACCCAGTACTTC
CDR3: CASSPRSTGGQETQYF

J: TRBJ2-7
V: TRBV29-1
D: TRBD1
size: -
DNA: TGCAGCGTTGAAGGCGACCGGGACAGAGAGGGCGAGCAGTACTTC
CDR3: CSVEGDRDREGEQYF

J: TRBJ2-7
V: TRBV9
D: TRBD2
size: -
DNA: TGTGCCAGCAGCGCCGGGACTAGCGGGAGCTACGAGCAGTACTTC
CDR3: CASSAGTSGSYEQYF

J: TRBJ1-1
V: TRBV7-9
D: -
size: few
DNA: TGTGCCAGCAGCTTACAGGGTGAATACACTGAAGCTTTCTTT
CDR3: CASSLQGEYTEAFF

J: TRBJ2-7
V: TRBV27
D: TRBD1
size: -
DNA: TGTGCCAGCACCCATACTCGGACAGGGAACTCCTACGAGCAGTACTTC
CDR3: CASTHTRTGNSYEQYF

J: TRBJ1-2
V: TRBV6-6
D: TRBD1
size: -
DNA: TGTGCCAGCAGAACAATCCGGGACAGTGCTGAGTATGGCTACACCTTC
CDR3: CASRTIRDSAEYGYTF

J: TRBJ2-3
V: TRBV5-1
D: TRBD2
size: -
DNA: TGCGCCAGCAGCGCGATGAGCGGGAGTTCAGATACGCAGTATTTT
CDR3: CASSAMSGSSDTQYF

J: TRBJ2-7
V: TRBV12-5
D: -
size: -
DNA: TGTGCTAGTGGTTTTGGCGGCTACGAGCAGTACTTC
CDR3: CASGFGGYEQYF

J: TRBJ2-5
V: TRBV28
D: TRBD1
size: -
DNA: TGTGCCAGCACCACAGGGGGGACGGACGTCTCGGCCCAGTACTTC
CDR3: CASTTGGTDVSAQYF

J: TRBJ2-5
V: TRBV9
D: TRBD2
size: few
DNA: TGTGCCAGCAGCGTAGGTGGCGGGGGTCAAGAGACCCAGTACTTC
CDR3: CASSVGGGGQETQYF

J: TRBJ1-2
V: TRBV7-3
D: -
size: -
DNA: TGTGCCAGCAGCTTAAGAGCGGGGGCACAAGGCTACACCTTC
CDR3: CASSLRAGAQGYTF

J: TRBJ2-3
V: TRBV2
D: -
size: -
DNA: TGTGCCAGCATGTTGACTAGCACAGATACGCAGTATTTT
CDR3: CASMLTSTDTQYF

J: TRBJ1-2
V: TRBV9
D: -
size: -
DNA: TGTGCCAGCAGCGTCGGGATTTATGGCTACACCTTC
CDR3: CASSVGIYGYTF

J: TRBJ1-2
V: TRBV4-2
D: -
size: -
DNA: TGTGCCAGCAGCCAAGATCGGGGAACTAACTATGGCTACACCTTC
CDR3: CASSQDRGTNYGYTF

J: TRBJ2-7
V: TRBV25-1
D: -
size: -
DNA: TGTGCCAGCAGTGCAGGTAGCGGAGGCTACGAGCAGTACTTC
CDR3: CASSAGSGGYEQYF

J: TRBJ2-1
V: TRBV29-1
D: TRBD2
size: -
DNA: TGCAGCGTCGAGGGTGCTAGCGGGGGGTATATCTACAATGAGCAGTTCTTC
CDR3: CSVEGASGGYIYNEQFF

J: TRBJ2-4
V: TRBV28
D: -
size: -
DNA: TGTGCCAGCAGTTTGGGGACACCCATTCAGTACTTC
CDR3: CASSLGTPIQYF

J: TRBJ2-7
V: TRBV5-6
D: -
size: -
DNA: TGTGCCAGCAGCTTCGGGGGCTCCTACGAGCAGTACTTC
CDR3: CASSFGGSYEQYF

J: TRBJ2-5
V: TRBV5-1
D: TRBD1
size: -
DNA: TGCGCCAGCAGCTTGGGTCAGGGGGTACAGGAGACCCAGTACTTC
CDR3: CASSLGQGVQETQYF

J: TRBJ2-7
V: TRBV4-1
D: -
size: -
DNA: TGCGCCAGCAGCCAGCCGAGTGGCGAGCAGTACTTC
CDR3: CASSQPSGEQYF

J: TRBJ2-1
V: TRBV2
D: TRBD2
size: few
DNA: TGTGCCAGCAGTGAGAGGGTAGCGGGAGATGAGCAGTTCTTC
CDR3: CASSERVAGDEQFF

J: TRBJ2-2
V: TRBV19
D: -
size: -
DNA: TGTGCCAGTAGTATCACAGAGAACACCGGGGAGCTGTTTTTT
CDR3: CASSITENTGELFF

J: TRBJ1-1
V: TRBV7-6
D: -
size: -
DNA: TGTGCCAGCAGCCTCACAGGGAACACTGAAGCTTTCTTT
CDR3: CASSLTGNTEAFF